Each of the 23 T cell receptor beta chains below was sequenced from the same sample in a study of blood T cell repertoires in COVID-19. TCRdb's copy holds only in-frame clones and misses some; the assay was immunoSEQ multiplex PCR. The sample shows hundreds of thousands of clones, nearly 90% of them seen only once. Sample: PBMCs or T cells enriched from blood (not recorded which). The receptors shown here come from a man in his thirties or forties who had been exposed to COVID-19.

This sequence joins TRBV5-1 and TRBJ2-2; D is unclear. The germline V gene has CDR1 SGHRS and CDR2 YFSETQ. The V end was cut by 0 bases, the J end by 5 bases, with 14 bases between. The CDR3 covers 16 residues. This CDR3 reads CASSLGHLGRTGELFF. CDR3 nucleotide sequence: TGCGCCAGCAGCTTGGGGCACCTAGGCCGAACCGGGGAGCTGTTTTTT. Full variable domain (outside the CDR3, taken from reference TRBV5-1 and TRBJ2-2): KAGVTQTPRYLIKTRGQQVTLSCSPISGHRSVSWYQQTPGQGLQFLFEYFSETQRNKGNFPGRFSGRQFSNSRSEMNVSTLELGDSALYLCASSLGHLGRTGELFFGEGSRLTVL.

The chain recombines TRBV5-5 with TRBJ2-3; unclear D gene. The V gene's germline CDR1 is SGHKS and CDR2 YYEKEE (reference sequence). V dropped 3 bases and J dropped 4 bases, with 9 bases sitting between them. This CDR3 contains 13 residues. For the CDR3, the DNA is TGTGCCAGCAGCTCCCTGTTCGCAGATACGCAGTATTTT. This codes for CASSSLFADTQYF.

The chain employs TRBV6-5 and TRBJ1-5; D perhaps matches TRBD1 (6 bases). Germline CDR1 and CDR2: MNHEY and SVGAGI. V lost 6 bases and J lost 1, with 7 bases in between. This CDR3 is built from 13 residues. The CDR3 spells CASRDRSNQPQHF. The DNA of the CDR3 is TGTGCCAGCAGGGACAGAAGCAATCAGCCCCAGCATTTT.

The rearrangement uses TRBV5-5 and TRBJ1-2, with D unresolved. V lost 7 bases to trimming and J lost 4 bases, with 20 bases between them. The CDR3 spans 15 residues. Germline lookup yields CDR1 SGHKS and CDR2 YYEKEE (reference sequence). The CDR3: CASRLGDEGIYGYTF. The CDR3 nucleotides read TGTGCCAGCCGTCTAGGTGATGAGGGAATCTATGGCTACACCTTC.

The genes are TRBV11-2 and TRBJ1-6, with D possibly being TRBD1 (6 bases). The CDR3 is 15 amino acids. With 0 bases removed from V and 8 bases from J, the gap between germline ends came to 11 bases. Germline assignment: CDR1 SGHAT and CDR2 FQNNGV. The CDR3 here is CASSLEGAEDSPLHF. The CDR3 nucleotides are TGTGCCAGCAGCTTAGAGGGGGCCGAGGATTCACCCCTCCACTTT.

The chain recombines TRBV4-2 with TRBJ2-7; unclear D gene. There are 13 residues in the CDR3. The V gene's germline CDR1 is LGHNA and CDR2 YNFKEQ. The germline V and J ends were trimmed by 0 bases and 4 bases, with 7 bases remaining between them. The CDR3 nucleotides are TGTGCCAGCAGCCAAGATCCTAAGTACGAGCAGTACTTC. Protein sequence: CASSQDPKYEQYF.

This chain uses TRBV29-1 with TRBJ1-4, with a tentative D call TRBD1 (6 bases). Germline values: CDR1 SQVTM, CDR2 ANQGSEA. V lost 7 bases, J lost 3 bases, and 12 bases lay in between. The CDR3 runs 13 residues. This chain's CDR3 is CSAQGSPNEKLFF. In nucleotides, the CDR3 is TGCAGCGCTCAGGGGTCCCCTAATGAAAAACTGTTTTTT. Complete variable domain (other parts from reference TRBV29-1 and TRBJ1-4): SAVISQKPSRDICQRGTSLTIQCQVDSQVTMMFWYRQQPGQSLTLIATANQGSEATYESGFVIDKFPISRPNLTFSTLTVSNMSPEDSSIYLCSAQGSPNEKLFFGSGTQLSVL.

V usage is TRBV27 and J usage is TRBJ1-4, with TRBD1 matching over 9 bases. The germline V gene encodes CDR1 MNHEY and CDR2 SMNVEV (reference sequence). This CDR3 region has 15 residues. V trimming: 3 bases; J trimming: 4 bases; junction bases outside the gene matches: 3. CDR3 region: CASSFHRGRNEKLFF. CDR3 nucleotides: TGTGCCAGCAGTTTTCACAGGGGGCGTAATGAAAAACTGTTTTTT.

The rearrangement links TRBV5-1 to TRBJ1-3, with TRBD1 matching over 7 bases. With V trimmed by 5 bases and J by 0 bases, 11 bases remained unmatched. The V gene's germline CDR1 is SGHRS and CDR2 YFSETQ. The CDR3 runs to 17 residues. The CDR3 protein is CASREGQPPSSGNTIYF. DNA for the CDR3: TGCGCCAGCAGGGAGGGACAGCCCCCGAGCTCTGGAAACACCATATATTTT. Combining the CDR3 with reference TRBV5-1 and TRBJ1-3 gives the whole variable domain KAGVTQTPRYLIKTRGQQVTLSCSPISGHRSVSWYQQTPGQGLQFLFEYFSETQRNKGNFPGRFSGRQFSNSRSEMNVSTLELGDSALYLCASREGQPPSSGNTIYFGEGSWLTVV.

A note on this clone: This specimen includes other DNA sequences encoding the same CDR3. This rearrangement joins TRBV5-1 to TRBJ1-1; the D is unclear. V lost 0 bases and J 1 base, leaving 4 bases between the germline ends. CDR3 length: 13 residues. Germline CDR1 is SGHRS and CDR2 is YFSETQ. CDR3 in amino acids: CASSLARNTEAFF. The CDR3 DNA sequence: TGCGCCAGCAGCTTGGCCAGGAACACTGAAGCTTTCTTT.

The CDR3 region is CASSYSLAGDHTQYF. CDR3 nucleotides: TGTGCCAGCAGTTACTCGTTAGCGGGGGATCACACGCAGTATTTT. The V and J genes are TRBV6-6 and TRBJ2-3; 9 nucleotides line up with TRBD2. Trimming at V came to 0 bases and at J to 9 bases, leaving 7 bases not matched to a gene. CDR1 is MNHNY and CDR2 is SVGAGI in the germline V gene (reference sequence). This CDR3 comprises 15 residues.

This chain connects TRBV9 to TRBJ2-5; D not resolved. Germline V lookup: CDR1 SGDLS, CDR2 YYNGEE. V lost 0 bases, J lost 4 bases, and 13 bases lay in between. This CDR3 contains 15 residues. CDR3 amino acids: CASSVDSLHRETQYF. The CDR3 DNA follows: TGTGCCAGCAGCGTAGACAGCCTCCATCGAGAGACCCAGTACTTC.

Only a few counts were recorded for this clone. The chain joins TRBV25-1 to TRBJ1-2; no clear D gene. Trimming cost V 4 bases and J 8 bases, with 17 bases left between them. This CDR3 contains 14 residues. CDR1 is MGHDK and CDR2 is SYGVNS in the germline V gene. CDR3 residues: CASSADFRRGGYTF. The CDR3 nucleotides are TGTGCCAGCAGTGCAGACTTTCGACGCGGGGGCTACACCTTC.

This clone was observed once. The V and J genes are TRBV2 and TRBJ2-7, with 7 nucleotides matching TRBD1. The length of the CDR3 is 15 residues. V lost 7 bases to trimming and J lost 3 bases; unmatched junction nucleotides: 12. Looked up from germline, CDR1 is SNHLY and CDR2 is FYNNEI. For the CDR3, the DNA is TGTGCCAGCATCCTGGGACAGACTCTTAGCTACGAGCAGTACTTC. Its protein is CASILGQTLSYEQYF.

V is TRBV19 and J is TRBJ1-3; D is unclear. With 4 bases removed from V and 11 bases from J, the gap between germline ends came to 12 bases. The CDR3 contains 12 residues. Germline V gene lookup returns CDR1 LNHDA and CDR2 SQIVND (reference sequence). Here the CDR3 reads CASSTLGEAIYF. The CDR3 DNA follows: TGTGCCAGTAGTACCCTGGGTGAGGCCATATATTTT.

This chain joins TRBV12-3 or TRBV12-4 and TRBJ2-1; no clear D. The CDR3 totals 12 residues. V lost 5 bases, J lost 1 base, and 3 bases lay in between. Written as DNA, the CDR3 is TGTGCCAGCAGTCATTCCTACAATGAGCAGTTCTTC. Its protein product is CASSHSYNEQFF.

The chain links TRBV7-9 to TRBJ2-2; TRBD2 agrees at 8 bases. This CDR3 is built from 16 residues. Germline-derived CDR1 and CDR2 are SEHNR and FQNEAQ (reference sequence). Unmatched junction bases numbered 14, after V lost 8 bases and J lost 6 bases. For the CDR3, the DNA is TGTGCCAGCCGGGTCGTCGGGACTAGTAGATCCGGGGAGCTGTTTTTT. It translates to CASRVVGTSRSGELFF.

This chain uses TRBV2 with TRBJ1-4; D call uncertain. This CDR3 has 11 amino acids. Germline CDR1 reads SNHLY; CDR2 reads FYNNEI. V gave up 4 bases and J gave up 8 bases, with 5 bases separating them. The CDR3 spells CASSAGEKLFF. DNA of the CDR3: TGTGCCAGCAGTGCGGGGGAAAAACTGTTTTTT.

The chain is built from TRBV6-2 or TRBV6-3 and TRBJ2-3; D remains unclear. V was cut by 6 bases and J by 0 bases, with 16 bases left in between. Per the germline V gene, CDR1 is MNHEY and CDR2 is SVGEGT. The CDR3 totals 16 residues. The CDR3 DNA follows: TGTGCCAGCAGCACCATCAGCAGACTTAGCACAGATACGCAGTATTTT. Translation: CASSTISRLSTDTQYF.

The V gene is TRBV9, the J gene TRBJ2-7, with TRBD1 matching 7 bases. The germline V gene encodes CDR1 SGDLS and CDR2 YYNGEE. The CDR3 sequence is 15 residues long. V lost 3 bases to trimming and J lost 2 bases; unmatched junction nucleotides: 8. This CDR3 is CASSAGNRGPYEQYF. The CDR3 nucleotides read TGTGCCAGCAGCGCGGGAAACAGGGGACCCTACGAGCAGTACTTC. The full variable domain, its missing parts supplied by reference TRBV9 and TRBJ2-7, is DSGVTQTPKHLITATGQRVTLRCSPRSGDLSVYWYQQSLDQGLQFLIQYYNGEERAKGNILERFSAQQFPDLHSELNLSSLELGDSALYFCASSAGNRGPYEQYFGPGTRLTVT.

CDR3 sequence (DNA): TGTGCCATCAATCCAGGGGATGGTCAGCCCCAGCATTTT. Its protein is CAINPGDGQPQHF. The rearrangement joins TRBV10-3 to TRBJ1-5, with D possibly matching TRBD1 (6 bases). Germline lookup yields CDR1 ENHRY and CDR2 SYGVKD. The CDR3 runs to 13 residues. The V and J ends lost 7 bases and 6 bases respectively, with 13 bases between them.

The chain carries TRBV19 and TRBJ2-6, with D maybe TRBD1 (7 bases). Between the trimmed V and J ends, which lost 8 bases and 2 bases, there was a span of 13 bases. Germline assignment: CDR1 LNHDA and CDR2 SQIVND (reference sequence). The CDR3 extends over 15 amino acids. The chain's CDR3 is CASGAGGTGANVLTF. CDR3 in DNA: TGTGCCAGTGGGGCAGGGGGGACTGGGGCCAACGTCCTGACTTTC.

Worth noting for this clone: Additional DNA sequences in this sample encode the identical CDR3. The chain is built from TRBV27 and TRBJ2-2; D not resolved. Per germline, CDR1 MNHEY and CDR2 SMNVEV (reference sequence). The ends were cut back, 2 bases at V and 3 bases at J, with 10 bases in the middle. CDR3 length: 15 residues. The CDR3: CASSLPLFYTGELFF. CDR3 nucleotide sequence: TGTGCCAGCAGTTTACCCCTATTTTACACCGGGGAGCTGTTTTTT.